These T cell receptor beta chains were read from a single sample in a study of CD8 T cells in Susac syndrome. TCRdb independently ran MiXCR on the immunoSEQ multiplex PCR reads; one entry per CDR3 protein. This table has approximately 180,000 distinct CDR3 sequences, more than 90% appearing once. The sequenced sample was CD4+ T cells from PBMCs. The source is a human donor with multiple sclerosis. The CDR3 runs from the conserved cysteine through the conserved F or W. A D gene is named only where the DNA matches it firmly. Size is omitted from some rows. Given values are once, few, many or a class for expanded clones.

V: TRBV7-8
size: -
D: -
J: TRBJ1-2
DNA: TGTGCCAGCAGCCCCAAGACTCTTACTAACTATGGCTACACCTTC
CDR3: CASSPKTLTNYGYTF

V: TRBV9
size: -
D: -
J: TRBJ1-1
DNA: TGTGCCAGCAGCCATGGCATAAACACTGAAGCTTTCTTT
CDR3: CASSHGINTEAFF

V: TRBV20-1
size: -
D: -
J: TRBJ2-1
DNA: TGCAGTGCTAGAGATCTTCAAGAGGGGGATGAGCAGTTCTTC
CDR3: CSARDLQEGDEQFF

V: TRBV12-3/TRBV12-4
size: -
D: -
J: TRBJ1-2
DNA: TGTGCCAGCAGTCAGGGACACCCTGGGGGCTACACCTTC
CDR3: CASSQGHPGGYTF

V: TRBV29-1
size: -
D: TRBD1
J: TRBJ1-2
DNA: TGCAGCGTCAGGGACCGACAGGGGGAGGATGGCTACACCTTC
CDR3: CSVRDRQGEDGYTF

V: TRBV4-1
size: -
D: TRBD1
J: TRBJ1-2
DNA: TGCGCCAGCAGCCAGCAGGGGACAGGGATCGGTGGCTACACCTTC
CDR3: CASSQQGTGIGGYTF

V: TRBV28
size: -
D: TRBD2
J: TRBJ2-3
DNA: TGTGCCAGCAGTTTCATCGGATCAGCGGGGGTTAGCACAGATACGCAGTATTTT
CDR3: CASSFIGSAGVSTDTQYF

V: TRBV7-6
size: -
D: TRBD2
J: TRBJ2-5
DNA: TGTGCCAGCAGCTTAGGCGGGGGGAGACAAGAGACCCAGTACTTC
CDR3: CASSLGGGRQETQYF

V: TRBV2
size: -
D: -
J: TRBJ1-1
DNA: TGTGCCAGCAGTGTGGCGACAGTGAATGCTTTCTTT
CDR3: CASSVATVNAFF

V: TRBV20-1
size: -
D: -
J: TRBJ1-5
DNA: TGCAGTGCTGAGGGCGGGACATCCACCAGGGTCGAGCAGCCCCAGCATTTT
CDR3: CSAEGGTSTRVEQPQHF

V: TRBV20-1
size: -
D: -
J: TRBJ2-3
DNA: TGCAGTGCGCCTGACTACCGAGGGGGGTTAGATACGCAGTATTTT
CDR3: CSAPDYRGGLDTQYF

V: TRBV6-1
size: -
D: -
J: TRBJ2-7
DNA: TGTGCCAGCAGTACAAGCTCCTACGAGCAGTACTTC
CDR3: CASSTSSYEQYF

V: TRBV28
size: -
D: TRBD1
J: TRBJ2-5
DNA: TGTGCCAGCAGTTTACAGGGACAGGGAGGGGAGACCCAGTACTTC
CDR3: CASSLQGQGGETQYF

V: TRBV3-1
size: -
D: -
J: TRBJ2-5
DNA: TGTGCCAGCAGCGGGCTAGACTTCCAAGAGACCCAGTACTTC
CDR3: CASSGLDFQETQYF

V: TRBV12-3/TRBV12-4
size: -
D: TRBD2
J: TRBJ2-1
DNA: TGTGCCAGCAGTCGGACTAGCGGCTACAATGAGCAGTTCTTC
CDR3: CASSRTSGYNEQFF

V: TRBV4-1
size: -
D: TRBD1
J: TRBJ2-5
DNA: TGCGCCAGCAGCCAAGATCTACAGGGGGCTAAGACCCAGTACTTC
CDR3: CASSQDLQGAKTQYF

V: TRBV2
size: once
D: -
J: TRBJ2-3
DNA: TGTGCCAGCAGTGAGGCCGGGGATACGCAGTATTTT
CDR3: CASSEAGDTQYF

V: TRBV7-7
size: -
D: -
J: TRBJ2-5
DNA: TGTGCTAGCAGCCCCTTCGGCGATACCCAAGAGACCCAGTACTTC
CDR3: CASSPFGDTQETQYF

V: TRBV4-3
size: -
D: TRBD2
J: TRBJ2-1
DNA: TGCGCCAGCAGCCAGGTTCTAGCGGGACCCTACAATGAGCAGTTCTTC
CDR3: CASSQVLAGPYNEQFF

V: TRBV5-4
size: -
D: -
J: TRBJ1-2
DNA: TGTGCCAGCAGCTCGAACAGGGCATTGGTAGGCTACACCTTC
CDR3: CASSSNRALVGYTF

V: TRBV20-1
size: -
D: TRBD2
J: TRBJ2-7
DNA: TGCAGTGCTAGACGGGGGGACCGGTACGAGCAGTACTTC
CDR3: CSARRGDRYEQYF

V: TRBV7-9
size: -
D: -
J: TRBJ2-7
DNA: TGTGCCAGCAGCTTACCAGGGCTCGAGCAGTACTTC
CDR3: CASSLPGLEQYF

V: TRBV3-1
size: -
D: -
J: TRBJ1-2
DNA: TGTGCCAGCAGCCCCCCCGGGGTAGTAGGGTATGGCTACACCTTC
CDR3: CASSPPGVVGYGYTF

V: TRBV20-1
size: -
D: -
J: TRBJ2-1
DNA: TGCAGTGCTAGTTTTTACCTGGGGGGCAGGTTCAATGAGCAGTTCTTC
CDR3: CSASFYLGGRFNEQFF

V: TRBV3-1
size: -
D: -
J: TRBJ2-2
DNA: TGTGCCAGCAGCCTGAGAGCGGACACCGGGGAGCTGTTTTTT
CDR3: CASSLRADTGELFF

V: TRBV24-1
size: -
D: TRBD1
J: TRBJ2-3
DNA: TGTGCCACCAGTGATTTCTCACAGGGGTCGGGAGATACGCAGTATTTT
CDR3: CATSDFSQGSGDTQYF

V: TRBV30
size: -
D: -
J: TRBJ2-5
DNA: TGTGCCTGGAGTGACTGGGACTCCCCTCCAGAGACCCAGTACTTC
CDR3: CAWSDWDSPPETQYF

V: TRBV14
size: once
D: -
J: TRBJ2-1
DNA: TGTGCCAGCAGCCAAGCGTTGGGGGCAGAGCAGTTCTTC
CDR3: CASSQALGAEQFF

V: TRBV20-1
size: -
D: -
J: TRBJ2-1
DNA: TGCAGTGCTAGCAGGGGCAATGAGCAGTTCTTC
CDR3: CSASRGNEQFF

V: TRBV11-3
size: -
D: TRBD1
J: TRBJ2-2
DNA: TGTGCCAGCAGCCCAGGACAGGGGGCAACTGGCGGGGAGCTGTTTTTT
CDR3: CASSPGQGATGGELFF

V: TRBV29-1
size: once
D: -
J: TRBJ2-5
DNA: TGCAGCGTTGGAGCTAGAGAGACCCAGTACTTC
CDR3: CSVGARETQYF

V: TRBV30
size: -
D: -
J: TRBJ2-7
DNA: TGTGCCTTATGGATACCCGACGCCTCCTTCTCCTACGAGCAGTACTTC
CDR3: CALWIPDASFSYEQYF

V: TRBV12-3/TRBV12-4
size: once
D: -
J: TRBJ1-1
DNA: TGTGCCAGCAGGTCCAGGGGTACTGAAGCTTTCTTT
CDR3: CASRSRGTEAFF

V: TRBV6-1
size: once
D: -
J: TRBJ1-6
DNA: TGTGCCAGCAGTGTACAGGGCCGATCAAGTTCACCCCTCCACTTT
CDR3: CASSVQGRSSSPLHF

V: TRBV20-1
size: -
D: -
J: TRBJ1-1
DNA: TGCAGTGCTAGAGTGTCGGTAGGGACTGAAGCTTTCTTT
CDR3: CSARVSVGTEAFF

V: TRBV29-1
size: -
D: -
J: TRBJ2-2
DNA: TGCAGCGTTGATTGGACCTTCACCGGGGAGCTGTTTTTT
CDR3: CSVDWTFTGELFF

V: TRBV12-3/TRBV12-4
size: -
D: -
J: TRBJ2-1
DNA: TGTGCCAGCAGCGCCTCCAATGAGCAGTTCTTC
CDR3: CASSASNEQFF

V: TRBV20-1
size: -
D: TRBD2
J: TRBJ2-3
DNA: TGCAGTGCTGTAAGCGGGGGCATTCGCACAGATACGCAGTATTTT
CDR3: CSAVSGGIRTDTQYF

V: TRBV24-1
size: -
D: TRBD2
J: TRBJ2-7
DNA: TGTGCCACCAGTGATTCAGGAACTAGCGGGGGGTACGAGCAGTACTTC
CDR3: CATSDSGTSGGYEQYF

V: TRBV9
size: -
D: TRBD2
J: TRBJ2-3
DNA: TGTGCCAGCAGCGTAGGGGCTAGCGGGATCACAGATACGCAGTATTTT
CDR3: CASSVGASGITDTQYF

V: TRBV10-3
size: -
D: -
J: TRBJ2-7
DNA: TGTGCCACCACGAGGGACATGTCGGACTTC
CDR3: CATTRDMSDF

V: TRBV19
size: -
D: TRBD2
J: TRBJ2-2
DNA: TGTGCCAGTAGCCCGTACGCGGGGGTAGCCGAGCTGTTTTTT
CDR3: CASSPYAGVAELFF

V: TRBV29-1
size: -
D: TRBD1
J: TRBJ1-6
DNA: TGCAGCGCCAGCCGGGACAGGGATTCACCCCTCCACTTT
CDR3: CSASRDRDSPLHF

V: TRBV12-5
size: -
D: -
J: TRBJ2-1
DNA: TGTGCTAGTGGTTTGAGAGCTTGGGGTGAGCAGTTCTTC
CDR3: CASGLRAWGEQFF

V: TRBV5-4
size: -
D: TRBD1
J: TRBJ2-5
DNA: TGTGCCAGCAGCTTAAACAGGGGGCAAGAGACCCAGTACTTC
CDR3: CASSLNRGQETQYF

V: TRBV30
size: -
D: -
J: TRBJ1-4
DNA: TGTGCCTGGAGTCCCCCGTTTGGGGAAAAACTGTTTTTT
CDR3: CAWSPPFGEKLFF

V: TRBV4-2
size: -
D: -
J: TRBJ1-6
DNA: TGTGCCAGCAGCCTAGACGGACAGTGGAATTCACCCCTCCACTTT
CDR3: CASSLDGQWNSPLHF

V: TRBV20-1
size: -
D: TRBD1
J: TRBJ2-1
DNA: TGCAGTGCACAAGACTTCCTACAGGGGGCACAGAATGAGCAGTTCTTC
CDR3: CSAQDFLQGAQNEQFF

V: TRBV29-1
size: -
D: -
J: TRBJ2-7
DNA: TGCAGCGTTGGACTCCGGGACATCTCCTACGAGCAGTACTTC
CDR3: CSVGLRDISYEQYF

V: TRBV7-9
size: -
D: -
J: TRBJ2-3
DNA: TGTGCCAGCAGCGCCTTTCTGCGGGGCACAGATACGCAGTATTTT
CDR3: CASSAFLRGTDTQYF

V: TRBV30
size: -
D: -
J: TRBJ1-2
DNA: TGTGCCTGGAGTGCCGGGTTGTACTATGGCTACACCTTC
CDR3: CAWSAGLYYGYTF

V: TRBV20-1
size: -
D: -
J: TRBJ1-1
DNA: TGCAGGGGAGTGGTGGGGAGCGAGGCCACTGAAGCTTTCTTT
CDR3: CRGVVGSEATEAFF